A selection of T cell receptor beta chains follows, all from one sample in a study of shared clonotypes between healthy human individuals. Sequencing was performed with immunoSEQ multiplex PCR; in TCRdb, only in-frame clones are kept and a portion is missing. The sample has about 2.4 million clones; approximately 94% are singletons. Sequenced sample: naive CD4+ T cells sorted from blood. All receptors derive from a man between 18 and 35 years old in good health. Each CDR3 is given with its conserved first and last residue. Fields, in order: D gene, clone size, J gene, V gene, CDR3 protein, CDR3 DNA. The D gene is left open where the match is weak. Clone size, where shown, is once, few, many, or a class for clones that have expanded.

NA	NA	TRBJ2-2	TRBV9	CASSVSGRSTTGELFF	TGTGCCAGCAGCGTAAGTGGTAGGTCGACCACCGGGGAGCTGTTTTTT
NA	NA	TRBJ2-3	TRBV5-5	CASSSKRASTDTQYF	TGTGCCAGCAGCTCGAAGCGGGCTAGCACAGATACGCAGTATTTT
NA	NA	TRBJ2-5	TRBV6-5	CASSIPGTQYF	TGTGCCAGCAGTATCCCGGGGACCCAGTACTTC
TRBD2	once	TRBJ2-5	TRBV5-4	CASSGGLAGAETQYF	TGTGCCAGCAGCGGGGGACTAGCGGGAGCAGAGACCCAGTACTTC
NA	NA	TRBJ1-3	TRBV19	CASSTGLSGFSGNTIYF	TGTGCCAGTAGTACTGGCCTTTCGGGGTTCTCTGGAAACACCATATATTTT
TRBD1	NA	TRBJ1-4	TRBV5-1	CASSFTPGQLNEKLFF	TGCGCCAGCAGCTTCACCCCGGGACAGTTAAATGAAAAACTGTTTTTT
TRBD1	NA	TRBJ2-7	TRBV6-1	CASSGGTGPAHEQYF	TGTGCCAGCAGTGGAGGGACAGGGCCTGCCCACGAGCAGTACTTC
NA	NA	TRBJ2-1	TRBV19	CASSNFPQGREHNEQFF	TGTGCCAGTAGTAACTTCCCCCAGGGTCGGGAACACAATGAGCAGTTCTTC
NA	NA	TRBJ2-7	TRBV29-1	CSASRSGGSYEQYF	TGCAGCGCCTCGCGGAGCGGAGGGAGCTACGAGCAGTACTTC
NA	once	TRBJ2-3	TRBV30	CAWSVRRKGGMSDSTDTQYF	TGTGCCTGGAGTGTACGGAGGAAGGGCGGGATGTCAGATAGCACAGATACGCAGTATTTT
NA	NA	TRBJ2-3	TRBV5-4	CASSPDRFTDTQYF	TGTGCCAGCAGCCCGGACCGGTTCACAGATACGCAGTATTTT
NA	NA	TRBJ1-2	TRBV4-1	CASSQVEDSYGYTF	TGCGCCAGCAGCCAAGTGGAGGATTCCTATGGCTACACCTTC
NA	NA	TRBJ1-3	TRBV10-3	CAISEGPAYSGNTIYF	TGTGCCATCAGTGAGGGCCCGGCCTACTCTGGAAACACCATATATTTT
NA	NA	TRBJ2-7	TRBV5-8	CASSLGSRATYEQYF	TGTGCCAGCAGCCTAGGGTCAAGGGCCACCTACGAGCAGTACTTC
TRBD1	NA	TRBJ1-6	TRBV2	CASSEWDRVNSPLHF	TGTGCCAGCAGTGAATGGGACAGGGTGAATTCACCCCTCCACTTT
TRBD2	once	TRBJ2-2	TRBV19	CASGGANTGELFF	TGTGCCTCTGGGGGGGCGAACACCGGGGAGCTGTTTTTT
TRBD1	once	TRBJ1-1	TRBV11-3	CASSTGQGMNTEAFF	TGTGCCAGCAGCACGGGACAGGGTATGAACACTGAAGCTTTCTTT
NA	NA	TRBJ1-2	TRBV5-1	CASSLATGNTNYGYTF	TGCGCCAGCAGCTTGGCCACCGGTAACACTAACTATGGCTACACCTTC
NA	NA	TRBJ2-2	TRBV11-3	CASSLDPGYTGELFF	TGTGCCAGCAGCTTAGATCCCGGCTACACCGGGGAGCTGTTTTTT
NA	NA	TRBJ2-7	TRBV7-9	CASSRVQGSYEQYF	TGTGCCAGCAGCAGAGTGCAGGGGTCGTACGAGCAGTACTTC
TRBD2	NA	TRBJ2-5	TRBV2	CASSTSGGIEQYF	TGTGCCAGCAGCACTAGCGGGGGGATAGAGCAGTACTTC
TRBD1	NA	TRBJ1-2	TRBV7-2	CASSLQTGAQLGYGYTF	TGTGCCAGCAGCTTACAGACAGGGGCGCAATTGGGCTATGGCTACACCTTC
NA	NA	TRBJ2-2	TRBV5-6	CASSLFGTGELFF	TGTGCCAGCAGCTTATTCGGGACCGGGGAGCTGTTTTTT
TRBD1	NA	TRBJ1-6	TRBV7-9	CASSPPGQGLNSPLHF	TGTGCCAGCAGCCCCCCCGGACAGGGGCTTAATTCACCCCTCCACTTT
TRBD2	NA	TRBJ2-5	TRBV4-3	CASSQETSGTRLETQYF	TGCGCCAGCAGCCAAGAAACCTCCGGGACTAGGTTAGAGACCCAGTACTTC
NA	NA	TRBJ2-3	TRBV7-9	CASSFDRPRTDTQYF	TGTGCCAGCAGCTTCGACAGGCCCCGCACAGATACGCAGTATTTT